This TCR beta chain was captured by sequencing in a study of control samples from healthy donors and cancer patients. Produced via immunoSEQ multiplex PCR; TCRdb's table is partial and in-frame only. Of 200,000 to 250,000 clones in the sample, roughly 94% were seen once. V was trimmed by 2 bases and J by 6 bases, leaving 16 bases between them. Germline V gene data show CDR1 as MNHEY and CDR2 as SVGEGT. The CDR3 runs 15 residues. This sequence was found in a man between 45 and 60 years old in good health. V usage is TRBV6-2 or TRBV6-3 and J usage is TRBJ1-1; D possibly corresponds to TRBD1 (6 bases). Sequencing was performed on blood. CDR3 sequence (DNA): TGTGCCAGCAGTTACCCCAGGGGAGAATTGGCTGAAGCTTTCTTT. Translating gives CASSYPRGELAEAFF.